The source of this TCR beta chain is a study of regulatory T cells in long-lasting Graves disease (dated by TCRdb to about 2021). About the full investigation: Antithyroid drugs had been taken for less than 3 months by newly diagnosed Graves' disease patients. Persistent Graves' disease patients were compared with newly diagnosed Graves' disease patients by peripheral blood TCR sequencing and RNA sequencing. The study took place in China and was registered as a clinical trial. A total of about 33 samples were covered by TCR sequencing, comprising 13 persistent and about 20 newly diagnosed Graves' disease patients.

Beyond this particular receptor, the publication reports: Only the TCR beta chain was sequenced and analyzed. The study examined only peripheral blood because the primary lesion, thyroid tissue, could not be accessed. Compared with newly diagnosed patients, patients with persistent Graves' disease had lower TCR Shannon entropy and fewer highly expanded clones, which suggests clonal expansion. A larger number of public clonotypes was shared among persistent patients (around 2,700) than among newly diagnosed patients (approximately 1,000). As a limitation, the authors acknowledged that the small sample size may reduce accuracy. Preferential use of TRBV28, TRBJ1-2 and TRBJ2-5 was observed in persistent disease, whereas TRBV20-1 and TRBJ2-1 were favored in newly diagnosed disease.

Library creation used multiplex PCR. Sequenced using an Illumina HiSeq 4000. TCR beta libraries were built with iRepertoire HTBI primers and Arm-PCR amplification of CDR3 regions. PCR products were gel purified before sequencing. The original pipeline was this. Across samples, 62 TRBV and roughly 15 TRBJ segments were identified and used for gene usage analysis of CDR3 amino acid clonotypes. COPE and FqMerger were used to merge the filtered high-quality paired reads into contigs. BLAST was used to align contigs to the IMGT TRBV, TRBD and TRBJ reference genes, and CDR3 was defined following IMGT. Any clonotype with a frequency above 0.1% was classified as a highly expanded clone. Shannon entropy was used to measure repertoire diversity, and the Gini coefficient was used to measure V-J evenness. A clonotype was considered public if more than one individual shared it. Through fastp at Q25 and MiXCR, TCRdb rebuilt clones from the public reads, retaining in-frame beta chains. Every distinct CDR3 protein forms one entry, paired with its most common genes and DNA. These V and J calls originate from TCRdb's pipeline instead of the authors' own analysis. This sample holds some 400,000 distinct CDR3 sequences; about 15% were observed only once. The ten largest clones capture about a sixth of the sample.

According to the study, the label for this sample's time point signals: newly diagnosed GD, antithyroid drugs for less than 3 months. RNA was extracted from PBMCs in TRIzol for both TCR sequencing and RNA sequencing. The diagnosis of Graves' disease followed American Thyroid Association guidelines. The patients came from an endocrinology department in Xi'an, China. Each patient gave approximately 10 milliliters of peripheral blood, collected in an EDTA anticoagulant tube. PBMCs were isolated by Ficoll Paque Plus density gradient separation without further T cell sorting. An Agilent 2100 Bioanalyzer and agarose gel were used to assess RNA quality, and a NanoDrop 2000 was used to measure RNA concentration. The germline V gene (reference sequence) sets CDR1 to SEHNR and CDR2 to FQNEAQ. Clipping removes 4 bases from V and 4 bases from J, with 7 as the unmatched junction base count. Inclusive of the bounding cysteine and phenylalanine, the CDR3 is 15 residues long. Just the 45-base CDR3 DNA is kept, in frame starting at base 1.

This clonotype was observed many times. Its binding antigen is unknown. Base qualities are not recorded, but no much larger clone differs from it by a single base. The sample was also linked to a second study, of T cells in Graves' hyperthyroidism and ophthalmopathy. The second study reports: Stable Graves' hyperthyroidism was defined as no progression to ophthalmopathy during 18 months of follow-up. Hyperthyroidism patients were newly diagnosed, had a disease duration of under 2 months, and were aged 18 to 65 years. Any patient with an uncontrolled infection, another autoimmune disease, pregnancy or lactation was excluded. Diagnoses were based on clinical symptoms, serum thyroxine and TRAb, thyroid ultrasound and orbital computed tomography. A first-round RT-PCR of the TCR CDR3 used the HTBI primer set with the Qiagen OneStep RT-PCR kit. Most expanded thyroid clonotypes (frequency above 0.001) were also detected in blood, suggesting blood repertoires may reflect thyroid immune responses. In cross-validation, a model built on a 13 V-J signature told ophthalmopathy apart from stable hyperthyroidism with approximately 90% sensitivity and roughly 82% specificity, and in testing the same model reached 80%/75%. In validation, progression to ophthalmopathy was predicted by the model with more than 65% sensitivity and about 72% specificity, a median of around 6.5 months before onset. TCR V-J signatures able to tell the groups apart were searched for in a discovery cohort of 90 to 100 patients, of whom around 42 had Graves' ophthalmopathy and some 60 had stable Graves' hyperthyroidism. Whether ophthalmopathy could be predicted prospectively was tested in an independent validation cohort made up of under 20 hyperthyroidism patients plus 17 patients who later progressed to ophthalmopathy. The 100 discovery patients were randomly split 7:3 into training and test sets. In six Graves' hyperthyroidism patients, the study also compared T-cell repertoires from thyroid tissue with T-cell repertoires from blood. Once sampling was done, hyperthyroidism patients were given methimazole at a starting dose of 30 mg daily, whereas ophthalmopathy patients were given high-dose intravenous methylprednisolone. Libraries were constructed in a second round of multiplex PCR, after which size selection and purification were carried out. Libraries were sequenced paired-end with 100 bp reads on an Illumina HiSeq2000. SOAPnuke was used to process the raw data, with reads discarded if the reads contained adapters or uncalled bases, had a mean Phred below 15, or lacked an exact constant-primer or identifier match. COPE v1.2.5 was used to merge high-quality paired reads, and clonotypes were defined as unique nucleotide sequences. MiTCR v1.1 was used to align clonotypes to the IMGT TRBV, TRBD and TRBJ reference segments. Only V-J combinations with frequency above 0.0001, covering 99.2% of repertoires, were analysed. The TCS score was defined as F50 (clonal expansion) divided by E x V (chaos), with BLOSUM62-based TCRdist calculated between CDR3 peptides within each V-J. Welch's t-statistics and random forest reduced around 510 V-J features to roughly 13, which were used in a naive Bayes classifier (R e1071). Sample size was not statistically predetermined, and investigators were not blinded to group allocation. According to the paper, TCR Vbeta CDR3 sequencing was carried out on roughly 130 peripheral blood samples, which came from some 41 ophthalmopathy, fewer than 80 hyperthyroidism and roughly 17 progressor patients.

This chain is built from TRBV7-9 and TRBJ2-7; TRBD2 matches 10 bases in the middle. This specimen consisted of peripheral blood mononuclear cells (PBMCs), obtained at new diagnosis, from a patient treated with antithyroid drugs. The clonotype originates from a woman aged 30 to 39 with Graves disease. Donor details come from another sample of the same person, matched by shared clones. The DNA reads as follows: TGTGCCAGCAGCTCATTGGGAGCGGGAGGGTACGAGCAGTACTTC. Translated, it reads CASSSLGAGGYEQYF.